A single sample gave rise to the 17 T cell receptor beta chains below, sequenced in a study of cytomegalovirus exposure and HLA in healthy donors. Primers included in the PCR were 60 Vbeta and 13 Jbeta primers. TCRdb's copy holds only in-frame clones and misses some; the assay was immunoSEQ multiplex PCR. Here the sample spans more than 85,000 clones, 80% to 85% being singletons. Sequencing was done on a sample of PBMCs. All receptors derive from a woman aged 55-69 years in good health and CMV-seropositive.

This chain connects TRBV27 to TRBJ1-2, with unresolved D. Trimming took off 6 bases at V and 3 bases at J, with 14 bases between the two ends. The CDR3 contains 14 residues. Per germline, CDR1 MNHEY and CDR2 SMNVEV (reference sequence). CDR3 residues: CASRTYGVDYGYTF. In nucleotides, the CDR3 is TGTGCCAGCAGGACGTACGGGGTCGACTATGGCTACACCTTC.

This chain links TRBV10-2 with TRBJ2-3; unclear D gene. CDR3 length equals 11 residues. Trimming stripped 8 bases from V and 6 bases from J, with 9 bases between. Germline values: CDR1 WSHSY, CDR2 SAAADI. CDR3 sequence reads: CASGSADTQYF. The CDR3 DNA is TGCGCCAGCGGTAGTGCGGATACGCAGTATTTT.

The chain combines TRBV7-9 with TRBJ2-4, with a weak D call TRBD2 (6 bases). The CDR3 contains 15 residues. Looked up from germline, CDR1 is SEHNR and CDR2 is FQNEAQ (reference sequence). The V and J ends lost 5 bases and 7 bases respectively, with 18 bases between them. CDR3: CASSLWGGDLNIQYF. The CDR3 nucleotides are TGTGCCAGCAGCCTCTGGGGCGGGGACTTGAACATTCAGTACTTC.

The V and J genes are TRBV6-1 and TRBJ2-1, with TRBD2 matching over 10 bases. The CDR3 is made up of 19 amino acids. J gave up 0 bases and V 3 bases, and 11 bases lay outside the gene matches. Germline loops: CDR1 MNHNS, CDR2 SASEGT. The CDR3 DNA sequence: TGTGCCAGCAGTGACGCTAGCGGGAGACAACCTAGCTCCTACAATGAGCAGTTCTTC. Its translation is CASSDASGRQPSSYNEQFF.

In this sample, this clone turned up a few times. This rearrangement joins TRBV28 to TRBJ1-1, with 8 bases aligning to TRBD1. Trimming at V came to 6 bases and at J to 3 bases, leaving 12 bases not matched to a gene. The germline gives CDR1 MDHEN, CDR2 SYDVKM. CDR3 length equals 16 residues. The CDR3 reads CASRAYRTGFDTEAFF. CDR3 sequence (DNA): TGTGCCAGCAGGGCCTATAGGACAGGGTTTGACACTGAAGCTTTCTTT. The full variable domain, completed using reference TRBV28 and TRBJ1-1, is DVKVTQSSRYLVKRTGEKVFLECVQDMDHENMFWYRQDPGLGLRLIYFSYDVKMKEKGDIPEGYSVSREKKERFSLILESASTNQTSMYLCASRAYRTGFDTEAFFGQGTRLTVV.

This chain uses TRBV27 with TRBJ2-7; 10 bases agree with TRBD1. CDR1 and CDR2 (germline): MNHEY, SMNVEV (reference sequence). CDR3 size: 18 residues. With 5 bases clipped from V and 4 bases from J, the junction kept 17 bases outside the gene matches. CDR3 sequence: CASSPVPGQGPWEYEQYF. The CDR3 coding sequence is TGTGCCAGCAGTCCGGTCCCGGGACAGGGGCCTTGGGAGTACGAGCAGTACTTC.

The chain is built from TRBV19 and TRBJ2-2; 12 bases agree with TRBD1. The V segment lost 6 bases and the J segment 6 bases; nucleotides outside the gene matches: 2. CDR3 length equals 14 residues. Germline V lookup: CDR1 LNHDA, CDR2 SQIVND (reference sequence). The CDR3 here is CASRGTGGSGELFF. Written as DNA, the CDR3 is TGTGCCAGTAGAGGGACAGGGGGCTCCGGGGAGCTGTTTTTT.

CDR3 nucleotides: TGTGCCAGCAGCTACACTAGCGGGAGGGCACAAGAGACCCAGTACTTC. Its protein product is CASSYTSGRAQETQYF. This chain connects TRBV7-2 to TRBJ2-5; TRBD2 agrees at 13 bases. The CDR3 is 16 amino acids. Germline CDR1 and CDR2: SGHTA and FQGNSA. J lost 2 bases, V lost 4 bases, and 4 bases had no gene match.

This clone has just a few counts. The chain combines TRBV10-3 with TRBJ1-1; D not certain. V gave up 7 bases and J gave up 1 base, with 13 bases separating them. CDR1 and CDR2 (germline): ENHRY, SYGVKD. The CDR3 totals 14 residues. The DNA for the CDR3 is TGTGCCATCAACCAAGGGCGGGGGAACACTGAAGCTTTCTTT. It yields the protein CAINQGRGNTEAFF.

The CDR3 region has the DNA TGCGCCAGCAGCATCGGGACTTCGGCCCACTCTGGAAACACCATATATTTT. The encoded protein is CASSIGTSAHSGNTIYF. The chain uses TRBV5-1 and TRBJ1-3; TRBD1 might be the D (5 bases). The CDR3 has 17 amino acids. Germline lookup yields CDR1 SGHRS and CDR2 YFSETQ. V dropped 4 bases and J dropped 0 bases, with 17 bases sitting between them.

The gene calls are TRBV29-1 and TRBJ1-2, with D perhaps matching TRBD1 (5 bases). CDR1 SQVTM and CDR2 ANQGSEA come from the germline V gene. Trimming stripped 0 bases from V and 8 bases from J, with 31 bases between. The CDR3 runs 19 residues. The CDR3 loop reads CSVEERFTQDGALLPGYTF. As DNA, the CDR3 is TGCAGCGTTGAAGAGCGGTTTACCCAGGATGGGGCTCTCCTCCCGGGCTACACCTTC.

The chain carries TRBV11-2 and TRBJ2-2; 11 positions match TRBD2. CDR3 length equals 17 residues. From germline, CDR1 is SGHAT and CDR2 FQNNGV. The trim removed 5 bases at V and 3 bases at J, leaving 8 bases unmatched. Written as DNA, the CDR3 is TGTGCCAGCAGCACACCAATGGGACTAGCGGACACCGGGGAGCTGTTTTTT. Residues: CASSTPMGLADTGELFF.

V usage is TRBV27 and J usage is TRBJ2-7; 10 positions match TRBD2. The CDR3 length is 16 residues. V lost 6 bases and J lost 3; bases outside the gene matches: 11. From germline, CDR1 is MNHEY and CDR2 SMNVEV (reference sequence). The CDR3 reads CASRGTPGLASYEQYF. The CDR3 DNA follows: TGTGCCAGCAGAGGGACGCCGGGACTAGCGAGCTACGAGCAGTACTTC.

The chain links TRBV27 to TRBJ1-6; a weak D match, TRBD1 (6 bases). The CDR3 totals 18 residues. The V end was cut by 3 bases, the J end by 1 base, with 16 bases between. Looked up from germline, CDR1 is MNHEY and CDR2 is SMNVEV (reference sequence). The CDR3 DNA follows: TGTGCCAGCAGTTTCTTTGCACAGGGAAGATCCTATAATTCACCCCTCCACTTT. Translation: CASSFFAQGRSYNSPLHF.

The chain is built from TRBV2 and TRBJ1-2; a possible D gene is TRBD1 (6 bases). There are 14 residues in the CDR3. Trimming pared 7 bases from V and 7 bases from J, leaving 19 bases between. Germline V gene data show CDR1 as SNHLY and CDR2 as FYNNEI. CDR3 residues: CASTGGGVPGGYTF. The CDR3 nucleotides are TGTGCCAGCACAGGAGGGGGGGTCCCCGGTGGCTACACCTTC.

This rearrangement joins TRBV10-1 to TRBJ2-7; no definite D call. Germline V lookup: CDR1 WNHNN, CDR2 SYGVQD (reference sequence). V was clipped by 0 bases and J by 2 bases, with 8 bases between them. CDR3 size: 14 residues. As DNA, the CDR3 is TGCGCCAGCAGTGAGTCGACGGGTACCTACGAGCAGTACTTC. This gives the protein CASSESTGTYEQYF.

This clone was detected only once. The rearrangement joins TRBV9 to TRBJ2-6; D unresolved. V was trimmed by 3 bases and J by 6 bases, leaving 13 bases between them. CDR3 length equals 15 residues. Per the germline V gene, CDR1 is SGDLS and CDR2 is YYNGEE. CDR3 DNA sequence: TGTGCCAGCAGCGCCCGCCCTGGCCCGGCCAACGTCCTGACTTTC. It codes for CASSARPGPANVLTF. The complete variable domain, with remaining parts taken from reference TRBV9 and TRBJ2-6, reads DSGVTQTPKHLITATGQRVTLRCSPRSGDLSVYWYQQSLDQGLQFLIQYYNGEERAKGNILERFSAQQFPDLHSELNLSSLELGDSALYFCASSARPGPANVLTFGAGSRLTVL.